This is a list of T cell receptor beta chains from one sample in a study of PD-1 blockade in classical Hodgkin lymphoma. Generated by immunoSEQ multiplex PCR, the TCRdb table keeps only in-frame clones and is missing some. The sample lists 50,000 to 75,000 clones, around 89% seen once, with roughly an eighth in the top ten. The source was peripheral blood mononuclear cells (PBMCs), collected at baseline. The receptors stem from a human donor with classical Hodgkin lymphoma. CDR3s include the opening cysteine and the closing phenylalanine or tryptophan. D genes are given only for firm matches. Only some rows state a clone size, as once, few, many or a class for expanded clones.

J | V | size | D | CDR3 | DNA
TRBJ1-1 | TRBV5-4 | - | - | CASSLWGGTEAFF | TGTGCCAGCAGCTTGTGGGGGGGCACTGAAGCTTTCTTT
TRBJ1-4 | TRBV4-3 | once | - | CASSQHGSEGEKLFF | TGCGCCAGCAGCCAACACGGCTCTGAGGGGGAAAAACTGTTTTTT
TRBJ1-1 | TRBV5-1 | - | - | CASSLQAANTAEAFF | TGCGCCAGCAGCTTGCAGGCAGCCAATACCGCTGAAGCTTTCTTT
TRBJ2-7 | TRBV6-5 | - | TRBD1 | CASSRQGVPYEQYF | TGTGCCAGCAGTCGACAGGGGGTCCCCTACGAGCAGTACTTC
TRBJ2-7 | TRBV29-1 | - | - | CSVGSGRGDEQYF | TGCAGCGTTGGTTCGGGGAGGGGGGACGAGCAGTACTTC
TRBJ1-3 | TRBV7-2 | - | - | CASSLDSRTGNTIYF | TGTGCCAGCAGCTTGGACAGCAGAACGGGAAACACCATATATTTT
TRBJ1-5 | TRBV5-1 | few | TRBD1 | CASSTTGDSNQPQHF | TGCGCCAGCAGTACGACAGGGGATAGCAATCAGCCCCAGCATTTT
TRBJ1-6 | TRBV6-5 | - | - | CASSTNDRNSPLHF | TGTGCCAGCAGTACAAACGATCGCAATTCACCCCTCCACTTT
TRBJ1-2 | TRBV4-2 | - | - | CASSQPGDEVGVVGGYTF | TGTGCCAGCAGCCAACCGGGGGACGAGGTAGGGGTCGTTGGGGGCTACACCTTC
TRBJ2-5 | TRBV14 | - | - | CASSQGVGETQYF | TGTGCCAGCAGCCAAGGAGTAGGAGAGACCCAGTACTTC
TRBJ2-7 | TRBV30 | - | TRBD2 | CACGLAENEQYF | TGTGCCTGTGGACTAGCGGAAAACGAGCAGTACTTC
TRBJ1-5 | TRBV28 | once | TRBD1 | CASSETGAVNDQPQHF | TGTGCCAGCAGTGAAACAGGGGCGGTGAACGATCAGCCCCAGCATTTT
TRBJ1-5 | TRBV19 | - | TRBD1 | CASSRSLDRGNQPQHF | TGTGCCAGTAGTAGGAGCCTGGACAGGGGGAATCAGCCCCAGCATTTT
TRBJ2-3 | TRBV7-9 | once | - | CASSVGQGFTDTQYF | TGTGCCAGCAGCGTCGGACAAGGGTTCACAGATACGCAGTATTTT
TRBJ2-3 | TRBV15 | once | TRBD2 | CATSSGGGASDTQYF | TGTGCCACCAGCAGCGGCGGGGGGGCCTCGGATACGCAGTATTTT
TRBJ1-1 | TRBV19 | - | - | CASSPPNTLNTEAFF | TGTGCCAGTAGTCCCCCGAACACCTTGAACACTGAAGCTTTCTTT
TRBJ2-7 | TRBV6-6 | - | - | CASSYSPRGLYEQYF | TGTGCCAGCAGTTACTCTCCCAGGGGCCTCTACGAGCAGTACTTC
TRBJ2-1 | TRBV10-1 | - | TRBD1 | CASSESRQGDEQFF | TGCGCCAGCAGTGAATCGAGACAGGGGGATGAGCAGTTCTTC
TRBJ2-1 | TRBV6-5 | - | TRBD1 | CASSLTGVDEQFF | TGTGCCAGCAGTTTGACAGGGGTCGATGAGCAGTTCTTC
TRBJ2-3 | TRBV7-9 | - | - | CASSLKIGDTDTQYF | TGTGCCAGCAGCTTAAAGATAGGTGACACAGATACGCAGTATTTT
TRBJ1-2 | TRBV4-3 | - | - | CASSQENIPYGYTF | TGCGCCAGCAGCCAAGAAAACATTCCCTATGGCTACACCTTC
TRBJ1-3 | TRBV6-6 | - | - | CASRNGGSGNTIYF | TGTGCCAGCAGGAATGGGGGCTCTGGAAACACCATATATTTT
TRBJ2-1 | TRBV7-6 | - | - | CASSLANLGGFNEQFF | TGTGCCAGCAGCTTAGCCAATTTAGGGGGGTTCAATGAGCAGTTCTTC
TRBJ2-1 | TRBV18 | - | - | CASSPRGTLPYNEQFF | TGTGCCAGCTCACCACGAGGTACCCTTCCCTACAATGAGCAGTTCTTC
TRBJ2-7 | TRBV5-1 | - | - | CASSLRATKRTYEQYF | TGCGCCAGCAGCTTGCGGGCCACCAAACGCACCTACGAGCAGTACTTC
TRBJ2-6 | TRBV4-3 | - | - | CASSQDANSGANVLTF | TGCGCCAGCAGCCAAGACGCTAACTCTGGGGCCAACGTCCTGACTTTC
TRBJ1-2 | TRBV5-5 | once | TRBD1 | CASSSRTGESGYTF | TGTGCCAGCAGCTCGCGGACAGGGGAGTCTGGCTACACCTTC
TRBJ1-1 | TRBV29-1 | - | - | CSVAQKMNTEAFF | TGCAGCGTTGCTCAGAAGATGAACACTGAAGCTTTCTTT
TRBJ2-2 | TRBV5-1 | once | - | CASSLEASPNTGELFF | TGCGCCAGCAGCTTGGAGGCCAGCCCGAACACCGGGGAGCTGTTTTTT
TRBJ1-2 | TRBV19 | - | - | CASSKQGDFNYGYTF | TGTGCCAGTAGTAAGCAGGGAGACTTTAACTATGGCTACACCTTC
TRBJ2-3 | TRBV7-2 | - | TRBD1 | CASSQGAGTDTQYF | TGTGCCAGCAGTCAGGGGGCAGGCACAGATACGCAGTATTTT
TRBJ2-5 | TRBV9 | - | - | CASSVWASQETQYF | TGTGCCAGCAGCGTTTGGGCTAGCCAGGAGACCCAGTACTTC